These 5 T cell receptor beta chains were sequenced from one sample in a study of cytomegalovirus exposure and HLA in healthy donors. This PCR relied on a set of 60 Vbeta primers and 13 Jbeta primers. The repertoire was sequenced with immunoSEQ multiplex PCR; TCRdb's copy has only in-frame clones and lacks some. The sample records roughly 130,000 clones, around 75% being singletons. The sample comprised PBMCs. The receptors come from a man in his thirties or forties in good health and CMV-seronegative.

The rearrangement joins TRBV14 to TRBJ2-4; TRBD1 matches 10 bases. This CDR3 spans 14 amino acids. Trimming removed 1 base from V and 6 bases from J; junction bases left unmatched: 0. Germline V CDR1 and CDR2: SGHDN, FVKESK. The CDR3 protein is CASSQGTGGNIQYF. The CDR3 DNA sequence: TGTGCCAGCAGCCAAGGGACAGGGGGAAACATTCAGTACTTC.

The chain couples TRBV15 to TRBJ2-1, with 14 bases fitting TRBD2. The CDR3 is 20 amino acids. Germline lookup yields CDR1 LNHNV and CDR2 YYDKDF (reference sequence). V was pared by 1 base and J by 1 base, with 9 bases of the junction left unmatched. For the CDR3, the DNA is TGTGCCACCAGCAGAGCCCTCGGACTAGCGGGGGGCCTGTCCTACAATGAGCAGTTCTTC. Its protein product is CATSRALGLAGGLSYNEQFF.

V and J are TRBV7-9 and TRBJ1-5; D unresolved. This CDR3 spans 13 amino acids. V lost 3 bases and J lost 5, with 8 bases in between. Germline V gene lookup returns CDR1 SEHNR and CDR2 FQNEAQ (reference sequence). The CDR3 protein is CASSFRTDQPQHF. DNA of the CDR3: TGTGCCAGCAGCTTTCGAACGGATCAGCCCCAGCATTTT. The complete variable domain, with remaining parts taken from reference TRBV7-9 and TRBJ1-5, reads DTGVSQNPRHKITKRGQNVTFRCDPISEHNRLYWYRQTLGQGPEFLTYFQNEAQLEKSRLLSDRFSAERPKGSFSTLEIQRTEQGDSAMYLCASSFRTDQPQHFGDGTRLSIL.

The rearrangement links TRBV4-2 to TRBJ2-2; TRBD1 aligns across 7 bases. The V segment lost 0 bases and the J segment 7 bases; nucleotides outside the gene matches: 14. This CDR3 is built from 18 residues. CDR1 and CDR2 (germline): LGHNA, YNFKEQ. Here the CDR3 DNA reads TGTGCCAGCAGCCAAGAACCCGGTCGAATCCAGGGGGACGGGGAGCTGTTTTTT. It yields the protein CASSQEPGRIQGDGELFF.

This clone has a single count. This rearrangement joins TRBV7-6 to TRBJ2-7; D is ambiguous. Trimming shortened V by 1 base and J by 4 bases, and 8 bases separated the two germline ends. The CDR3 is 13 residues long. CDR1 is SGHVS, CDR2 FNYEAQ, per germline. The CDR3 sequence: CASSLGESYEQYF. As DNA, the CDR3 is TGTGCCAGCAGCTTAGGCGAGAGTTACGAGCAGTACTTC. The full variable domain, rest sourced from reference TRBV7-6 and TRBJ2-7, is GAGVSQSPRYKVTKRGQDVALRCDPISGHVSLYWYRQALGQGPEFLTYFNYEAQQDKSGLPNDRFSAERPEGSISTLTIQRTEQRDSAMYRCASSLGESYEQYFGPGTRLTVT.